This is a list of T cell receptor beta chains from one sample in a study of tumor-infiltrating lymphocytes in primary liver carcinoma. MiXCR, applied by TCRdb to the multiplex PCR reads, yields one record per CDR3 protein. Of about 200,000 distinct CDR3 sequences listed, less than 75% are singletons. Sequenced: peripheral blood. The receptors were gathered from a woman aged 60-75 years with primary liver carcinoma and hepatitis B virus infection. CDR3s include the opening cysteine and the closing phenylalanine or tryptophan. The D gene is left open where the match is weak. Rows may omit the clone size; those that give it use once, few, many or a size class.

clone size,D gene,V gene,J gene,CDR3 DNA,CDR3 protein
many,TRBD1,TRBV6-5,TRBJ1-2,TGTGCCAGCAGGCGGACAGGGGGAAAGAGCGATGGCTACACCTTC,CASRRTGGKSDGYTF
.,.,TRBV20-1,TRBJ1-2,TGCAGACCCCCTGTCGGCTACACCTTC,CRPPVGYTF
many,TRBD1,TRBV28,TRBJ1-1,TGTGCCAGCAGTTTAAGTGGACAGGGGACGAACACTGAAGCTTTCTTT,CASSLSGQGTNTEAFF
.,TRBD2,TRBV7-3,TRBJ2-4,TGTGCCAGCAGCTTAGATCCTAGCGGGAGTCGAGGTGTCAAAAACATTCAGTACTTC,CASSLDPSGSRGVKNIQYF
.,TRBD2,TRBV7-9,TRBJ2-1,TGTGCCAGCAGCTTAAAAGGAGGACTAGCGGCGTACAATGAGCAGTTCTTC,CASSLKGGLAAYNEQFF
.,.,TRBV6-1,TRBJ2-7,TGTGCCAGCAGTCGCTCAACGGCTGCGAGCTCATACGAGCAGTACTTC,CASSRSTAASSYEQYF
.,.,TRBV11-1,TRBJ2-7,TGTGCCAGCCCCCGGGGGCAGACTGCCTACGAGCAGTACTTC,CASPRGQTAYEQYF
.,.,TRBV7-3,TRBJ2-1,TGTGCCAGCAGCTTAAACCGCGATAATGAGCAGTTCTTC,CASSLNRDNEQFF
.,TRBD1,TRBV28,TRBJ2-4,TGTGCCAGCAGCCCTGGAAGGGGGCTAGACAAAAACATTCAGTACTTC,CASSPGRGLDKNIQYF
many,.,TRBV7-9,TRBJ1-2,TGTGCCAGCAGCTTAGGAGGTTACCCGACCTATGGCTACACCTTC,CASSLGGYPTYGYTF
few,TRBD1,TRBV7-8,TRBJ1-2,TGTGCCAGCAGCCCATCCGGGACAGCTTTTAGAAATGGCTACACCTTC,CASSPSGTAFRNGYTF
.,TRBD1,TRBV7-2,TRBJ2-3,TGTGCCAGCAGCTCTCTAAGGGGGCCTACAGATACGCATTATTTT,CASSSLRGPTDTHYF